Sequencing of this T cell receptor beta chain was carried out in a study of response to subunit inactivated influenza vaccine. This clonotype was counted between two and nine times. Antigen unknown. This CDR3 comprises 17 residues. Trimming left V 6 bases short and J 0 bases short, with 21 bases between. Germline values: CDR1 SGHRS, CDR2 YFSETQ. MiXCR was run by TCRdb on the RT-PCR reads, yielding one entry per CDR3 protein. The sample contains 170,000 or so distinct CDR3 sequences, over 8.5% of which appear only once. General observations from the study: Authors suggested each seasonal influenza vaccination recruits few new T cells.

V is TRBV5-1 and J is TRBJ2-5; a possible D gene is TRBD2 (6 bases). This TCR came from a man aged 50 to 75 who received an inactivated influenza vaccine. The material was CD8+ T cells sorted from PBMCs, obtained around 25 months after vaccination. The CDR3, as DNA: TGCGCCAGCACCCCCTCGGCGGGGTGGGCGTACCAAGAGACCCAGTACTTC. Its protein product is CASTPSAGWAYQETQYF.